This TCR beta chain emerged from a study of vaccination effects on CD4 cells after COVID-19. Study as a whole: Post-vaccine draws lagged the second dose by a median of 72 days.

Some clones are missing from TCRdb's copy, which holds only in-frame ones; the method was immunoSEQ multiplex PCR. The sample lists around 69,000 clones; more than 60% were seen once. Per the germline V gene, CDR1 is MDHEN and CDR2 is SYDVKM. The CDR3 extends over 15 amino acids. Trimming took off 0 bases at V and 7 bases at J, with 15 bases between the two ends. A word on this clone: Antigen specificity is unknown.

Having been cultured for 9 to 11 days, the cells underwent CD4+ T cell isolation. The vaccine given was either BNT162b2 or mRNA-1273, in two doses. The study found no prior SARS-CoV-2 infection in the vaccine recipients, who tested negative for nucleocapsid antibodies. Both day 3 and day 7 saw half the medium replaced with IL-2 medium. The chain carries TRBV28 and TRBJ1-2; D uncertain. This TCR came from a human donor who received a COVID-19 vaccine. Sample: CD4+ T cells from PBMCs cultured without peptide, taken after COVID-19 vaccination. The CDR3, as DNA: TGTGCCAGCAGTTTATGGGACGTCGAGGTCGGTGGCTACACCTTC. Amino acids: CASSLWDVEVGGYTF.